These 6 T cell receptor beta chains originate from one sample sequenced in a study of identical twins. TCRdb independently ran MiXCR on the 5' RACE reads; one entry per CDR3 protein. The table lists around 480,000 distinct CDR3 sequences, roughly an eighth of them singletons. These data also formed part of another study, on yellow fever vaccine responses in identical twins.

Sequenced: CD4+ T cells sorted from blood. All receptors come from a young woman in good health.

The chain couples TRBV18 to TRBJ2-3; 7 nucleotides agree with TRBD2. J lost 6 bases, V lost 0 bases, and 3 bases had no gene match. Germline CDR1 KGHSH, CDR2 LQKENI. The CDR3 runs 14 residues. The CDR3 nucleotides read TGTGCCAGCTCACCACCGACGGGGGGTGATACGCAGTATTTT. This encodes CASSPPTGGDTQYF. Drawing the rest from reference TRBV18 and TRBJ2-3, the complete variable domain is NAGVMQNPRHLVRRRGQEARLRCSPMKGHSHVYWYRQLPEEGLKFMVYLQKENIIDESGMPKERFSAEFPKEGPSILRIQQVVRGDSAAYFCASSPPTGGDTQYFGPGTRLTVL.

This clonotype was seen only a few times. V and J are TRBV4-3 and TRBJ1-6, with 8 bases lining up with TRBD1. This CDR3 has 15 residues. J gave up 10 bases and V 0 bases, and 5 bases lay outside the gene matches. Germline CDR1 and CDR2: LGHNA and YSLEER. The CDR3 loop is CASSQDGTGESPLHF. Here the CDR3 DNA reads TGCGCCAGCAGCCAAGATGGGACAGGTGAATCACCCCTCCACTTT.

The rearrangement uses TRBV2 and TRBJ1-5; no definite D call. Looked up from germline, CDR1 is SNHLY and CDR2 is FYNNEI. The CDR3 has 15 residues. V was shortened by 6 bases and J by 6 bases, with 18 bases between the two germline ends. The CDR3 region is CASSSGGLIFQPQHF. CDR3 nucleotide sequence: TGTGCCAGCAGCAGCGGCGGACTAATCTTTCAGCCCCAGCATTTT.

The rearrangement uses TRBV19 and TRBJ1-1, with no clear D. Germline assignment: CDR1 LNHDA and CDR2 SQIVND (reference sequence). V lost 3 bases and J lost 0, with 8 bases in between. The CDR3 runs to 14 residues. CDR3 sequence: CASSIKGMNTEAFF. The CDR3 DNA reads TGTGCCAGTAGTATCAAGGGCATGAACACTGAAGCTTTCTTT.

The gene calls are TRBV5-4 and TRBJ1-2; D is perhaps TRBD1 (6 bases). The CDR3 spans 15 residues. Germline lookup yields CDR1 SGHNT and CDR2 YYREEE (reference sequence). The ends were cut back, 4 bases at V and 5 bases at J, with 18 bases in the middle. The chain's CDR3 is CASSPTRDNYYGYTF. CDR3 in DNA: TGTGCCAGCAGCCCTACGCGGGACAACTATTATGGCTACACCTTC.

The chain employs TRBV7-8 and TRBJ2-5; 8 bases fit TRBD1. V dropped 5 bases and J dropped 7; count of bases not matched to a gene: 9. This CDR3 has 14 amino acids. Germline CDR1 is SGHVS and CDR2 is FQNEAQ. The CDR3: CASSPGQAEGTQYF. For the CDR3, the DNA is TGTGCCAGCAGCCCGGGACAGGCGGAGGGGACCCAGTACTTC.